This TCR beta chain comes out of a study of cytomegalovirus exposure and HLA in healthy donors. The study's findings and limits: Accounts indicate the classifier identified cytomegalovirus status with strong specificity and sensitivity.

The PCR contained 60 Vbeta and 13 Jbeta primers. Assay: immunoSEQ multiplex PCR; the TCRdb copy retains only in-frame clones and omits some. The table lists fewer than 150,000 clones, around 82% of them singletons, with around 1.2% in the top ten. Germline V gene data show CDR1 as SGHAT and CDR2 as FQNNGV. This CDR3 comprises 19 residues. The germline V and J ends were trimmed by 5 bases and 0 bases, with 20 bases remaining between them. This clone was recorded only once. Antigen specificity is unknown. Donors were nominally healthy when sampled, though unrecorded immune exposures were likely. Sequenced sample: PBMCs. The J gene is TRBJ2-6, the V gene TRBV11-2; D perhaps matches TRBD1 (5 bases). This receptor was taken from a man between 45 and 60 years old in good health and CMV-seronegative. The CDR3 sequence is CASSPRVGRGGSGANVLTF. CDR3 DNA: TGTGCCAGCAGCCCCCGGGTAGGAAGGGGCGGCTCTGGGGCCAACGTCCTGACTTTC. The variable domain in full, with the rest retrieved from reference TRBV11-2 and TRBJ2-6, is EAGVAQSPRYKIIEKRQSVAFWCNPISGHATLYWYQQILGQGPKLLIQFQNNGVVDDSQLPKDRFSAERLKGVDSTLKIQPAKLEDSAVYLCASSPRVGRGGSGANVLTFGAGSRLTVL.